Below are 23 T cell receptor beta chains sequenced from a single sample in a study of OX40 agonist ivuxolimab in advanced cancers. This table comes from immunoSEQ multiplex PCR, and its TCRdb copy is limited to in-frame clones, with some not included. The sample shows fewer than 130,000 clones, around 90% of them seen only once. The sample here was CD4+ or CD8+ T cells sorted from blood, taken in a trial of the OX40 agonist ivuxolimab. The receptor set was obtained from an adult with an advanced solid tumor such as melanoma, head and neck, liver or kidney cancer.

J is TRBJ2-3 and V is TRBV30; D might be TRBD1 (5 bases). Trimming stripped 3 bases from V and 6 bases from J, with 19 bases between. The CDR3 loop spans 15 amino acids. The V gene's germline CDR1 is GTSNPN and CDR2 SVGIG (reference sequence). The CDR3 DNA sequence: TGTGCCTGGAGACTGGCAGGGTCTTCTCCTGATACGCAGTATTTT. Its translation is CAWRLAGSSPDTQYF.

CDR3 sequence: CASSSGGAGANVLTF. The CDR3 DNA follows: TGTGCCAGCAGCTCAGGTGGGGCCGGGGCCAACGTCCTGACTTTC. V is TRBV7-3 and J is TRBJ2-6, with a possible D match to TRBD1 (5 bases). This CDR3 is built from 15 residues. The germline V gene has CDR1 SGHTA and CDR2 FQGTGA. Trimming pared 4 bases from V and 4 bases from J, leaving 11 bases between.

This CDR3 is CASSGQGADTDTQYF. The DNA of the CDR3 is TGTGCCAGCAGCGGGCAGGGGGCGGACACAGATACGCAGTATTTT. V usage is TRBV9 and J usage is TRBJ2-3, with 8 nucleotides matching TRBD1. Germline lookup yields CDR1 SGDLS and CDR2 YYNGEE. The V gene end was trimmed by 3 bases and the J gene end by 2 bases; junction bases not matched to a gene: 5. The CDR3 is 15 residues long.

The chain couples TRBV30 to TRBJ2-5; TRBD2 aligns across 11 bases. In germline, CDR1 is GTSNPN, CDR2 SVGIG (reference sequence). This CDR3 contains 16 residues. V was clipped by 2 bases and J by 4 bases; unmatched bases: 9. This CDR3 is CAWSSLGLAALETQYF. Here the CDR3 DNA reads TGTGCCTGGAGTAGTCTGGGACTAGCGGCTTTAGAGACCCAGTACTTC.

V usage is TRBV4-2 and J usage is TRBJ1-4; D is perhaps TRBD1 (5 bases). The length of the CDR3 is 15 residues. V lost 3 bases to trimming and J lost 8 bases, with 16 bases between them. Germline V gene lookup returns CDR1 LGHNA and CDR2 YNFKEQ. CDR3 DNA: TGTGCCAGCAGCCAGTCCGGGCCGAGGGACGAAAAACTGTTTTTT. Translated, it gives CASSQSGPRDEKLFF.

The rearrangement links TRBV9 to TRBJ2-1; D is unclear. Germline V gives CDR1 SGDLS, CDR2 YYNGEE. CDR3 length equals 15 residues. V lost 4 bases to trimming and J lost 8 bases, with 19 bases between them. The CDR3 nucleotides are TGTGCCAGCAGCTCCGACCTAGGGCTGATCTATGAGCAGTTCTTC. It specifies CASSSDLGLIYEQFF. Together with reference TRBV9 and TRBJ2-1, the CDR3 gives the full variable domain: DSGVTQTPKHLITATGQRVTLRCSPRSGDLSVYWYQQSLDQGLQFLIQYYNGEERAKGNILERFSAQQFPDLHSELNLSSLELGDSALYFCASSSDLGLIYEQFFGPGTRLTVL.

The chain employs TRBV19 and TRBJ2-3; D is possibly TRBD2 (5 bases). Trimming removed 1 base at V and 2 bases at J, with 13 bases between. Per germline, CDR1 LNHDA and CDR2 SQIVND (reference sequence). The CDR3 contains 16 residues. The CDR3 loop reads CASSIGGGADTDTQYF. In nucleotides, the CDR3 is TGTGCCAGTAGTATAGGAGGAGGAGCCGACACAGATACGCAGTATTTT.

CDR3 loop: CASSSRDSYEQYF. CDR3 sequence (DNA): TGTGCCAGCAGCTCCCGGGACAGCTACGAGCAGTACTTC. The chain joins TRBV5-4 to TRBJ2-7; 7 bases line up with TRBD1. Germline V CDR1 and CDR2: SGHNT, YYREEE (reference sequence). V dropped 3 bases and J dropped 3; count of bases not matched to a gene: 3. The CDR3 extends over 13 amino acids.

In regard to this clone: Distinct nucleotide sequences in the sample also encode this CDR3. This sequence joins TRBV7-2 and TRBJ1-5; D unclear. The germline CDR1 and CDR2 sequences are SGHTA and FQGNSA. The CDR3 totals 15 residues. V was pared by 2 bases and J by 1 base, with 9 bases between. CDR3: CASSLKGTSNQPQHF. Written as DNA, the CDR3 is TGTGCCAGCAGCTTAAAGGGTACGAGCAATCAGCCCCAGCATTTT.

The CDR3 DNA sequence: TGCGCCAGCAGCTTGGATTGGCAGGGGACCGGGGATGAGCAGTTCTTC. This gives the protein CASSLDWQGTGDEQFF. The chain joins TRBV5-1 to TRBJ2-1; the D gene is possibly TRBD1 (6 bases). The germline V gene encodes CDR1 SGHRS and CDR2 YFSETQ. The CDR3 consists of 16 residues. With 0 bases removed from V and 8 bases from J, the gap between germline ends came to 18 bases.

The chain combines TRBV18 with TRBJ1-3; 8 bases line up with TRBD1. The trim removed 4 bases at V and 0 bases at J, leaving 5 bases unmatched. The CDR3 has 16 residues. Germline assignment: CDR1 KGHSH and CDR2 LQKENI. The CDR3 region has the DNA TGTGCCAGCTCACTAGGGACAGGCGGCTCTGGAAACACCATATATTTT. It codes for CASSLGTGGSGNTIYF. Full variable domain (remainder filled in from reference TRBV18 and TRBJ1-3): NAGVMQNPRHLVRRRGQEARLRCSPMKGHSHVYWYRQLPEEGLKFMVYLQKENIIDESGMPKERFSAEFPKEGPSILRIQQVVRGDSAAYFCASSLGTGGSGNTIYFGEGSWLTVV.

This clone occurred a few times. This chain joins TRBV5-1 and TRBJ2-7; 7 positions agree with TRBD1. The CDR3 covers 16 residues. After removal of 3 bases from V and 5 bases from J, the junction contained 14 bases not matched to a gene. Germline V CDR1 and CDR2: SGHRS, YFSETQ. The chain's CDR3 is CASSWTPETGSHEQYF. For the CDR3, the DNA is TGCGCCAGCAGCTGGACGCCGGAGACAGGGTCCCACGAGCAGTACTTC.

The chain carries TRBV5-1 and TRBJ2-1, with 11 bases identical to TRBD2. The CDR3 consists of 18 residues. Per the germline V gene, CDR1 is SGHRS and CDR2 is YFSETQ. The trim removed 2 bases at V and 7 bases at J, leaving 14 bases unmatched. The CDR3 sequence is CASSLILAGAGSGNEQFF. CDR3 DNA sequence: TGCGCCAGCAGCTTAATACTAGCGGGAGCAGGTTCGGGGAATGAGCAGTTCTTC.

This CDR3 reads CASSEARLNTEAFF. The CDR3 nucleotides are TGTGCCAGCAGTGAAGCGCGGCTGAACACTGAAGCTTTCTTT. The chain couples TRBV6-1 to TRBJ1-1; D uncertain. This CDR3 region has 14 residues. Germline loops: CDR1 MNHNS, CDR2 SASEGT. V lost 0 bases to trimming and J lost 0 bases, with 5 bases between them.

V gene TRBV21-1 combines with J gene TRBJ2-3; the tabulated D call, TRBD1, remains unverified against the DNA. TRBV21-1 is assigned pseudogene status. This CDR3 is built from 17 residues. CDR3 residues: CASSRGEGQGGTDTQYF. The CDR3, as DNA: TGTGCCAGCAGCAGGGGAGAGGGACAGGGGGGAACAGATACGCAGTATTTT.

This rearrangement joins TRBV14 to TRBJ2-2, with D tentatively TRBD2 (5 bases). The ends were cut back, 0 bases at V and 6 bases at J, with 17 bases in the middle. This CDR3 has 17 residues. Germline values: CDR1 SGHDN, CDR2 FVKESK. The CDR3 reads CASSQDPTGFLAGELFF. The CDR3 nucleotides are TGTGCCAGCAGCCAAGATCCAACGGGGTTTTTGGCCGGGGAGCTGTTTTTT. Using reference TRBV14 and TRBJ2-2 for the parts outside the CDR3, the full variable domain is EAGVTQFPSHSVIEKGQTVTLRCDPISGHDNLYWYRRVMGKEIKFLLHFVKESKQDESGMPNNRFLAERTGGTYSTLKVQPAELEDSGVYFCASSQDPTGFLAGELFFGEGSRLTVL.

V is TRBV5-1 and J is TRBJ2-5; 7 nucleotides match TRBD2. Germline V gene sequence: CDR1 SGHRS, CDR2 YFSETQ. The V and J ends lost 4 bases and 2 bases, in that order; junction bases with no gene match: 5. The CDR3 runs 14 residues. CDR3 DNA: TGCGCCAGCAGCGAGCTAGCGGCACAAGAGACCCAGTACTTC. Its translation is CASSELAAQETQYF.

The chain uses TRBV6-1 and TRBJ1-4, with 10 bases that match TRBD1. Trimming took 6 bases from V and 8 from J; bases not matched to a gene: 6. The V gene's germline CDR1 is MNHNS and CDR2 SASEGT. This CDR3 has 14 amino acids. The CDR3 bases are TGTGCCAGCAGGGCACGGGACAGGGGCGAAAAACTGTTTTTT. This translates into CASRARDRGEKLFF.

This clone was recorded only once. The CDR3 region is CASSRTSVRLPTDTQYF. CDR3 coding DNA: TGTGCCAGCAGTCGGACTAGCGTAAGACTCCCCACAGATACGCAGTATTTT. The rearrangement uses TRBV27 and TRBJ2-3, with 9 nucleotides matching TRBD2. The CDR3 runs to 17 residues. Germline V gives CDR1 MNHEY, CDR2 SMNVEV (reference sequence). The V gene end was trimmed by 5 bases and the J gene end by 2 bases; junction bases not matched to a gene: 11.

The chain uses TRBV6-1 and TRBJ1-6, with 7 bases that match TRBD1. This CDR3 comprises 15 residues. From germline, CDR1 is MNHNS and CDR2 SASEGT. Trimming cost V 6 bases and J 6 bases; bases outside gene matches: 8. The CDR3: CASSRDRASNSPLHF. The CDR3 coding sequence is TGTGCCAGCAGCAGAGACAGGGCGAGTAATTCACCCCTCCACTTT.

The CDR3 loop reads CASSLLTVNTEAFF. The CDR3 DNA follows: TGTGCCAGCAGCTTGTTGACAGTCAACACTGAAGCTTTCTTT. The chain couples TRBV5-4 to TRBJ1-1; TRBD1 might be the D (5 bases). V lost 1 base and J lost 2, with 9 bases in between. CDR3 length: 14 residues. CDR1 is SGHNT and CDR2 is YYREEE in the germline V gene (reference sequence).

The chain is built from TRBV6-1 and TRBJ1-1, with 7 bases identical to TRBD1. The CDR3 runs to 15 residues. Trimming removed 4 bases from V and 5 bases from J; junction bases left unmatched: 10. CDR1 is MNHNS and CDR2 is SASEGT in the germline V gene. CDR3: CASSVSQGGRTEAFF. The CDR3 DNA sequence: TGTGCCAGCAGTGTCTCGCAGGGGGGAAGGACTGAAGCTTTCTTT.

J is TRBJ2-2 and V is TRBV11-3; maybe TRBD2 (6 bases). CDR1 and CDR2 from the germline V gene are SGHNT and YENEEA. Trimming took 3 bases from V and 6 from J, leaving 14 bases between them. The CDR3 has 15 residues. CDR3 loop: CASSLGSGGAGELFF. DNA of the CDR3: TGTGCCAGCAGCTTGGGATCCGGCGGGGCCGGGGAGCTGTTTTTT.